Shown below are 29 T cell receptor beta chains from a single sample sequenced in a study of OX40 agonist ivuxolimab in advanced cancers. TCRdb's copy holds only in-frame clones and misses some; the assay was immunoSEQ multiplex PCR. The sample has 75,000 to 95,000 clones; 92% are singletons. Sequencing was performed on CD4+ or CD8+ T cells sorted from blood, taken in a trial of the OX40 agonist ivuxolimab. Receptors originate from an adult with an advanced solid tumor such as melanoma, head and neck, liver or kidney cancer.

The V and J genes are TRBV18 and TRBJ1-1; no clear D gene. V shed 0 bases and J shed 5 bases, with 10 bases lying between them. Germline loops: CDR1 KGHSH, CDR2 LQKENI. The CDR3 totals 14 residues. In DNA, the CDR3 is TGTGCCAGCTCACCACCGGTCACTGTTACTGAAGCTTTCTTT. It specifies CASSPPVTVTEAFF.

This rearrangement joins TRBV6-4 to TRBJ2-6; D unresolved. CDR1 is MRHNA, CDR2 SNTAGT, per germline. Deletions cut 8 bases from V and 1 base from J, with 21 bases between. The CDR3 has 18 residues. CDR3 residues: CASGKTHRRRSGANVLTF. In DNA, the CDR3 is TGTGCCAGCGGAAAGACACATCGGCGTAGGTCTGGGGCCAACGTCCTGACTTTC.

The rearrangement joins TRBV5-8 to TRBJ2-5; a weak D match, TRBD2 (5 bases). Trimming took off 10 bases at V and 3 bases at J, with 16 bases between the two ends. CDR3 size: 13 residues. Germline V gives CDR1 SGHTS, CDR2 YDEGEE. CDR3 sequence: CARARVLEETQYF. CDR3 sequence (DNA): TGTGCCCGAGCGAGGGTTCTTGAAGAGACCCAGTACTTC.

The rearrangement uses TRBV5-1 and TRBJ2-1; 14 bases line up with TRBD2. The CDR3 is made up of 17 amino acids. The V gene's germline CDR1 is SGHRS and CDR2 YFSETQ. With V trimmed by 4 bases and J by 8 bases, 11 bases remained unmatched. Here the CDR3 reads CASSPATSGGATDEQFF. The CDR3 DNA is TGCGCCAGCAGCCCAGCGACTAGCGGGGGGGCCACTGATGAGCAGTTCTTC.

This rearrangement joins TRBV6-1 to TRBJ2-6; D perhaps matches TRBD1 (6 bases). Germline CDR1 reads MNHNS; CDR2 reads SASEGT. Trimming pared 3 bases from V and 4 bases from J, leaving 16 bases between. The CDR3 runs to 17 residues. CDR3 bases: TGTGCCAGCAGTGACCCTCTAACAGGGCTGGGGGCCAACGTCCTGACTTTC. This translates into CASSDPLTGLGANVLTF.

This clone was picked up one time. V is TRBV6-1 and J is TRBJ1-2, with TRBD1 identical over 7 bases. The CDR3 spans 14 residues. V lost 7 bases and J lost 5; bases outside the gene matches: 10. Germline CDR1 MNHNS, CDR2 SASEGT. CDR3 bases: TGTGCCAGCACTACAACCCGGGACAGTTATGGCTACACCTTC. Translated: CASTTTRDSYGYTF.

The chain has TRBV5-4 and TRBJ2-7, with D possibly TRBD2 on 6 matching bases. The V and J ends lost 2 bases and 2 bases respectively, with 14 bases between them. The germline gives CDR1 SGHNT, CDR2 YYREEE (reference sequence). The CDR3 runs 15 residues. The chain's CDR3 is CASSLWRGSTYEQYF. The DNA for the CDR3 is TGTGCCAGCAGCTTATGGCGGGGAAGTACCTACGAGCAGTACTTC.

This chain uses TRBV19 with TRBJ2-3; 12 bases align to TRBD2. Germline V gives CDR1 LNHDA, CDR2 SQIVND (reference sequence). Unmatched junction bases numbered 17, after V lost 5 bases and J lost 5 bases. There are 19 residues in the CDR3. CDR3 bases: TGTGCCAGTAGTCCCCTGCCCCTGACTAGCGGGAGTTTAGGAGATACGCAGTATTTT. It codes for CASSPLPLTSGSLGDTQYF.

The chain recombines TRBV6-6 with TRBJ2-3; D not certain. This CDR3 comprises 14 residues. V was trimmed by 6 bases and J by 1 base, leaving 11 bases between them. CDR1 and CDR2 from the germline V gene are MNHNY and SVGAGI (reference sequence). CDR3 sequence reads: CASSLDIGTDTQYF. CDR3 bases: TGTGCCAGCAGCCTCGATATCGGCACAGATACGCAGTATTTT.

This clone was seen once. V usage is TRBV5-1 and J usage is TRBJ2-3; TRBD1 matches at 9 bases. This CDR3 comprises 15 residues. Germline values: CDR1 SGHRS, CDR2 YFSETQ. J gave up 7 bases and V 0 bases, and 6 bases lay outside the gene matches. CDR3 coding DNA: TGCGCCAGCAGCTTGGTAAGGGGACAGGGTCATACGCAGTATTTT. This sequence encodes CASSLVRGQGHTQYF.

The CDR3 protein is CASSQDERTYNEQFF. CDR3 sequence (DNA): TGTGCCAGCAGCCAAGACGAGCGAACCTACAATGAGCAGTTCTTC. The gene calls are TRBV14 and TRBJ2-1; D gene unclear. Germline V lookup: CDR1 SGHDN, CDR2 FVKESK. The CDR3 totals 15 residues. V was pared by 0 bases and J by 2 bases, with 8 bases between.

The chain joins TRBV30 to TRBJ1-5; a possible D gene is TRBD1 (5 bases). This CDR3 contains 14 residues. From germline, CDR1 is GTSNPN and CDR2 SVGIG (reference sequence). Trimming removed 1 base at V and 0 bases at J, with 7 bases between. CDR3 protein: CAWSEGLSNQPQHF. Written as DNA, the CDR3 is TGTGCCTGGAGTGAGGGGCTTAGCAATCAGCCCCAGCATTTT.

The genes are TRBV5-1 and TRBJ1-3, with TRBD1 identical over 9 bases. Germline lookup yields CDR1 SGHRS and CDR2 YFSETQ. The CDR3 extends over 15 amino acids. Trimming took 4 bases from V and 3 from J; bases not matched to a gene: 5. The CDR3 reads CASSTGQGGGNTIYF. The CDR3 region has the DNA TGCGCCAGCAGCACGGGACAGGGAGGTGGAAACACCATATATTTT. The full variable domain, its missing parts supplied by reference TRBV5-1 and TRBJ1-3, is KAGVTQTPRYLIKTRGQQVTLSCSPISGHRSVSWYQQTPGQGLQFLFEYFSETQRNKGNFPGRFSGRQFSNSRSEMNVSTLELGDSALYLCASSTGQGGGNTIYFGEGSWLTVV.

This clone has only one observation. V is TRBV29-1 and J is TRBJ2-1, with 9 bases lining up with TRBD2. The CDR3 sequence is 15 residues long. The germline V gene encodes CDR1 SQVTM and CDR2 ANQGSEA. V lost 4 bases, J lost 0 bases, and 4 bases stayed unmatched. CDR3 in amino acids: CSVGSSGSSYNEQFF. The CDR3 nucleotides read TGCAGCGTTGGAAGTAGCGGGAGCTCCTACAATGAGCAGTTCTTC.

The chain uses TRBV7-9 and TRBJ1-5; D is ambiguous. This CDR3 has 14 amino acids. Per the germline V gene, CDR1 is SEHNR and CDR2 is FQNEAQ (reference sequence). Trimming stripped 1 base from V and 4 bases from J, with 8 bases between. CDR3 sequence reads: CASSLGPLNQPQHF. DNA of the CDR3: TGTGCCAGCAGCTTAGGACCGTTGAATCAGCCCCAGCATTTT.

This chain connects TRBV4-1 to TRBJ2-3; D is unresolved. The CDR3 runs to 16 residues. CDR1 is MGHRA, CDR2 YSYEKL, per germline. V lost 2 bases and J 1 base, leaving 13 bases between the germline ends. Written as DNA, the CDR3 is TGCGCCAGCAGCCAATCGCCGGGTGGTGGCACAGATACGCAGTATTTT. Amino acid sequence: CASSQSPGGGTDTQYF.

V usage is TRBV19 and J usage is TRBJ2-2, with D uncertain. V was shortened by 4 bases and J by 3 bases, with 3 bases between the two germline ends. The CDR3 contains 12 residues. The germline V gene encodes CDR1 LNHDA and CDR2 SQIVND (reference sequence). CDR3 residues: CASSTYTGELFF. In nucleotides, the CDR3 is TGTGCCAGTAGTACCTACACCGGGGAGCTGTTTTTT.

V usage is TRBV6-5 and J usage is TRBJ1-2; TRBD1 agrees at 8 bases. This CDR3 contains 15 residues. Per germline, CDR1 MNHEY and CDR2 SVGAGI. V gave up 4 bases and J gave up 8 bases; unmatched junction bases: 12. The CDR3, as DNA: TGTGCCAGCAGTTCTGGACAGGGCGGGGGATGGGGCTACACCTTC. Translating gives CASSSGQGGGWGYTF.

The rearrangement uses TRBV5-6 and TRBJ2-1; 10 nucleotides align to TRBD2. The CDR3 has 14 residues. The germline V gene has CDR1 SGHDT and CDR2 YYEEEE. V gave up 1 base and J gave up 12 bases; unmatched junction bases: 7. CDR3 protein: CASSLSSGRQGQFF. The CDR3 DNA sequence: TGTGCCAGCAGCTTGAGTAGCGGGAGGCAAGGGCAGTTCTTC.

The chain joins TRBV6-5 to TRBJ1-5; TRBD1 might be the D (6 bases). Germline CDR1 and CDR2: MNHEY and SVGAGI. Between the trimmed V and J ends, which lost 5 bases and 4 bases, there was a span of 9 bases. This CDR3 spans 13 amino acids. The CDR3 DNA reads TGTGCCAGCAGTGCTACAGGGAATCAGCCCCAGCATTTT. Protein: CASSATGNQPQHF.

V is TRBV5-1 and J is TRBJ2-1; 8 bases align to TRBD2. This CDR3 is built from 15 residues. J lost 3 bases, V lost 2 bases, and 4 bases had no gene match. Germline CDR1 is SGHRS and CDR2 is YFSETQ. CDR3 protein: CASSLSGSGYNEQFF. CDR3 nucleotide sequence: TGCGCCAGCAGCTTAAGCGGGAGCGGCTACAATGAGCAGTTCTTC.

The rearrangement uses TRBV6-6 and TRBJ2-2, with TRBD2 matching over 7 bases. The length of the CDR3 is 16 residues. The V gene end was trimmed by 5 bases and the J gene end by 0 bases; junction bases not matched to a gene: 6. Germline V gives CDR1 MNHNY, CDR2 SVGAGI (reference sequence). The CDR3 nucleotides are TGTGCCAGCAGTCCCGCTAGCGGACCGAACACCGGGGAGCTGTTTTTT. It translates to CASSPASGPNTGELFF.

The J gene is TRBJ2-7, the V gene TRBV5-1; D remains ambiguous. CDR3 length: 13 amino acids. V was cut by 5 bases and J by 2 bases, with 11 bases left in between. Germline V gives CDR1 SGHRS, CDR2 YFSETQ. In DNA form, the CDR3 reads TGCGCCAGCAGTATTGCCAGTCCCTACGAGCAGTACTTC. It yields the protein CASSIASPYEQYF.

Only one count was recorded for this clone. The chain couples TRBV14 to TRBJ1-1; TRBD1 aligns across 11 bases. Germline lookup yields CDR1 SGHDN and CDR2 FVKESK. V lost 4 bases, J lost 4 bases, and 2 bases stayed unmatched. The CDR3 runs 14 residues. The CDR3 sequence is CASSLGQGVTEAFF. The CDR3 DNA follows: TGTGCCAGCAGCCTGGGACAGGGGGTCACTGAAGCTTTCTTT.

The chain recombines TRBV5-4 with TRBJ2-1; weak D call: TRBD2 (6 bases). The V and J ends lost 0 bases and 4 bases respectively, with 14 bases between them. This CDR3 is built from 16 residues. Germline loops: CDR1 SGHNT, CDR2 YYREEE (reference sequence). CDR3 bases: TGTGCCAGCAGCTTGGCCGGGACTGGAGCATACAATGAGCAGTTCTTC. This translates into CASSLAGTGAYNEQFF.

The rearrangement links TRBV6-5 to TRBJ1-1; D unresolved. The CDR3 is 11 amino acids. Trimming shortened V by 0 bases and J by 7 bases, and 3 bases separated the two germline ends. The germline CDR1 and CDR2 sequences are MNHEY and SVGAGI. The CDR3 nucleotides are TGTGCCAGCAGTTACTCTAGTGAAGCTTTCTTT. It yields the protein CASSYSSEAFF.

This chain uses TRBV6-5 with TRBJ2-6; D unresolved. The CDR3 is 16 residues long. Germline V gene lookup returns CDR1 MNHEY and CDR2 SVGAGI. The V end was cut by 0 bases, the J end by 0 bases, with 6 bases between. CDR3 sequence: CASSYSTSSGANVLTF. CDR3 in DNA: TGTGCCAGCAGTTACTCGACCAGCTCTGGGGCCAACGTCCTGACTTTC.

The chain recombines TRBV7-9 with TRBJ2-3, with D hard to call. The CDR3 has 12 residues. V dropped 3 bases and J dropped 0 bases, with 1 base sitting between them. Per the germline V gene, CDR1 is SEHNR and CDR2 is FQNEAQ (reference sequence). The CDR3 protein is CASSLSTDTQYF. DNA for the CDR3: TGTGCCAGCAGCTTGAGCACAGATACGCAGTATTTT.

This sequence joins TRBV5-8 and TRBJ2-7; the match to TRBD1 covers 10 bases. The CDR3 length is 13 residues. Trimming took 4 bases from V and 4 from J; bases not matched to a gene: 2. Germline-derived CDR1 and CDR2 are SGHTS and YDEGEE. The CDR3 coding sequence is TGTGCCAGCAGCAGGGGACAGGGGTACGAGCAGTACTTC. Translation gives CASSRGQGYEQYF. Full variable domain (remainder filled in from reference TRBV5-8 and TRBJ2-7): EAGVTQSPTHLIKTRGQQATLRCSPISGHTSVYWYQQALGLGLQFLLWYDEGEERNRGNFPPRFSGRQFPNYSSELNVNALELEDSALYLCASSRGQGYEQYFGPGTRLTVT.